Listed below are T cell receptor beta chains from one sample, sequenced in a study of response to subunit inactivated influenza vaccine. MiXCR, run by TCRdb on the RT-PCR reads, gives a single entry per CDR3 protein. The sample comprises 860,000 or so distinct CDR3 sequences, around 21% of which are singletons, and 10% rests with the top ten. The starting material was PBMCs from blood, obtained roughly 5 days after vaccination. The receptors shown here come from a man between 50 and 59 years old who received an inactivated influenza vaccine. CDR3s leave out the opening cysteine and the closing phenylalanine or tryptophan.

V | CDR3
TRBV20-1 | SAIDYEQY
TRBV20-1 | STGETPLYEQY
TRBV7-2 | ASSLSPGLAGNEQF
TRBV28 | ASSFPSHSGANVLT
TRBV6-2/TRBV6-3 | ASNTYSYEQY
TRBV19 | ASSWRDREETQY
TRBV12-3/TRBV12-4 | ASVSRLGFSSTDTQY
TRBV6-5 | ASSTMGTSGSINEQF
TRBV4-1 | ASSQESRQGYEQY
TRBV28 | ASSVPPHEQY
TRBV20-1 | SARDILTSGGVETQY
TRBV3-1 | ASSRVLTDTQY
TRBV2 | ASMRHLSGNTIY
TRBV18 | ASSPPSRGLTDTQY